The present TCR beta chain was sequenced within a study of OX40 agonist ivuxolimab in advanced cancers. Study background: The study enrolled dose-escalation patients with hepatocellular carcinoma, melanoma, renal cell or head and neck cancer. Eligibility rules accepted prior anti-PD-1, anti-PD-L1 or anti-CTLA-4 therapy, and roughly 42% had some.

Overall study findings and caveats: On average, a greater number of expanded clones characterised CD8+ T cells relative to CD4+.

Regarding this clone: Its antigen is as yet unknown.

TCRdb's copy holds only in-frame clones and misses some; the assay was immunoSEQ multiplex PCR. The sample has 100,000 to 140,000 clones, roughly 90% seen once; the top ten hold roughly 1.3%. This CDR3 is 12 amino acids long. Per germline, CDR1 SEHNR and CDR2 FQNEAQ (reference sequence). The TCR sequence derives from an adult with an advanced solid tumor such as melanoma, head and neck, liver or kidney cancer. This specimen consisted of CD4+ or CD8+ T cells sorted from blood, obtained in a trial of the OX40 agonist ivuxolimab. The rearrangement joins TRBV7-9 to TRBJ2-5; possibly TRBD1 for D (5 bases). The J call may be mistaken, given a closer DNA end match to TRBJ2-7. CDR3 in DNA: TGTGCCAGCAGCTTAAAGGGGTACGAGCAGTACTTC. Encoded protein: CASSLKGYEQYF.